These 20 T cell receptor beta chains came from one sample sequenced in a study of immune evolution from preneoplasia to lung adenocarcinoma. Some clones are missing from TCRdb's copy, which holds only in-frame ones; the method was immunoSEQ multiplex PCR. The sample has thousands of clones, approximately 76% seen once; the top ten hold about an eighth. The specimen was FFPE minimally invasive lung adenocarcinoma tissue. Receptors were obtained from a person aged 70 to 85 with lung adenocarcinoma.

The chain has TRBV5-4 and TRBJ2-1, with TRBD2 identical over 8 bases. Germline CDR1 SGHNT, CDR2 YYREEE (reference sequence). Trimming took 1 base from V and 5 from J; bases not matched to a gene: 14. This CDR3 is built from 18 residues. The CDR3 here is CASSLYYTSGRENNEQFF. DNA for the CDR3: TGTGCCAGCAGCTTGTATTATACAAGCGGGAGAGAAAACAATGAGCAGTTCTTC.

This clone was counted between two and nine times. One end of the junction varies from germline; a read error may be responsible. The CDR3 DNA reads TGTGCCAGCAGCGACTCCACTAGCCAACAGACCCAGTACTTC. Its translation: CASSDSTSQQTQYF. The chain employs TRBV5-6 and TRBJ2-5; tentatively, D is TRBD2 (6 bases). The length of the CDR3 is 14 residues. Germline CDR1 reads SGHDT; CDR2 reads YYEEEE.

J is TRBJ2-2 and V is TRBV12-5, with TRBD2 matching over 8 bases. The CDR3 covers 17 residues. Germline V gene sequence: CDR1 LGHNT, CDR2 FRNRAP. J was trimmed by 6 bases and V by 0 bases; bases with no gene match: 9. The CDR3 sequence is CASGLVGAAGAPGELFF. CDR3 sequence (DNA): TGTGCTAGTGGTTTGGTAGGGGCAGCGGGAGCCCCCGGGGAGCTGTTTTTT. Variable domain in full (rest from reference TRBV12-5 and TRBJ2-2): DARVTQTPRHKVTEMGQEVTMRCQPILGHNTVFWYRQTMMQGLELLAYFRNRAPLDDSGMPKDRFSAEMPDATLATLKIQPSEPRDSAVYFCASGLVGAAGAPGELFFGEGSRLTVL.

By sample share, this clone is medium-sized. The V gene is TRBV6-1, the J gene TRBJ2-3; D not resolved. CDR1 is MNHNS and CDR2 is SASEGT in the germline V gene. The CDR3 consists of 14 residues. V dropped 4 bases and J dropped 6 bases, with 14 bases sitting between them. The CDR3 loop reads CASSGGSGMDTQYF. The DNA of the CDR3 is TGTGCCAGCAGTGGAGGCAGTGGCATGGATACGCAGTATTTT.

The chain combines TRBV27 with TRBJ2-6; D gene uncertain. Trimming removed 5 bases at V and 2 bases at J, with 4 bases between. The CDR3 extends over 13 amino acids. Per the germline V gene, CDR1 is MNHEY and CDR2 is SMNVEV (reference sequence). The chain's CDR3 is CASSIPGANVLTF. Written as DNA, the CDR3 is TGTGCCAGCAGTATACCTGGGGCCAACGTCCTGACTTTC. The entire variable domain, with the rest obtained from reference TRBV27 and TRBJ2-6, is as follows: EAQVTQNPRYLITVTGKKLTVTCSQNMNHEYMSWYRQDPGLGLRQIYYSMNVEVTDKGDVPEGYKVSRKEKRNFPLILESPSPNQTSLYFCASSIPGANVLTFGAGSRLTVL.

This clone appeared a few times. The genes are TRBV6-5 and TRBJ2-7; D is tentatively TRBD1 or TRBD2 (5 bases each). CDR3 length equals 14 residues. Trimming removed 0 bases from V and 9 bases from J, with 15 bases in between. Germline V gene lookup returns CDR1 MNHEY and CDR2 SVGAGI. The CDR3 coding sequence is TGTGCCAGCAGTTACTCACCCCCAGGGAGTGTGCAGTACTTC. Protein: CASSYSPPGSVQYF.

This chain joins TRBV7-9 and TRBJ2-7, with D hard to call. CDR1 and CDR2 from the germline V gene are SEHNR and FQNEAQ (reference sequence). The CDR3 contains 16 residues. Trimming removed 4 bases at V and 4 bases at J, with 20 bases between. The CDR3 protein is CASSSPLTDTDYEQYF. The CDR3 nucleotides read TGTGCCAGCAGCTCTCCCCTAACCGATACAGATTACGAGCAGTACTTC. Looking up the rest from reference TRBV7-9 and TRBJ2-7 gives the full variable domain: DTGVSQNPRHKITKRGQNVTFRCDPISEHNRLYWYRQTLGQGPEFLTYFQNEAQLEKSRLLSDRFSAERPKGSFSTLEIQRTEQGDSAMYLCASSSPLTDTDYEQYFGPGTRLTVT.

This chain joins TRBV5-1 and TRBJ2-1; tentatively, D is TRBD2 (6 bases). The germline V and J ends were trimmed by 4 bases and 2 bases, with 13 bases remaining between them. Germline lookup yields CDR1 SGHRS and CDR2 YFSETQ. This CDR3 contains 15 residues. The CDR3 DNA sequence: TGCGCCAGCAGCAAGGGAGGAGCGGCCTACAATGAGCAGTTCTTC. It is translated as CASSKGGAAYNEQFF.

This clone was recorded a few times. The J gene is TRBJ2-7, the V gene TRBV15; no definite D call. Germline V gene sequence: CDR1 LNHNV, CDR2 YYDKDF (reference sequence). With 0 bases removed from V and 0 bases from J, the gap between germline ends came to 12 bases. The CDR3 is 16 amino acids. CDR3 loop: CATSRDRGASSYEQYF. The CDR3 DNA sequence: TGTGCCACCAGCAGAGATCGTGGAGCCAGCTCCTACGAGCAGTACTTC.

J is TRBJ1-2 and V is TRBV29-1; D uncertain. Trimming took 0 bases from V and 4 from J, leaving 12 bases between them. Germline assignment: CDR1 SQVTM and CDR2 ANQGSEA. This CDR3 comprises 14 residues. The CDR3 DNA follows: TGCAGCGTTGAAGATCGTGCACAGAGCTATGGCTACACCTTC. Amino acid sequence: CSVEDRAQSYGYTF.

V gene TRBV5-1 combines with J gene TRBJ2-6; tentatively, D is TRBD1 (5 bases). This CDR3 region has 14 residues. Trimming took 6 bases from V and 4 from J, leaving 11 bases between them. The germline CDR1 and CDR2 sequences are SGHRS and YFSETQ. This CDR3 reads CASNLGAGANVLTF. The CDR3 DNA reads TGCGCCAGCAACCTAGGGGCCGGGGCCAACGTCCTGACTTTC. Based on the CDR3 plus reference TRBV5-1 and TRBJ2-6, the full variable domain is KAGVTQTPRYLIKTRGQQVTLSCSPISGHRSVSWYQQTPGQGLQFLFEYFSETQRNKGNFPGRFSGRQFSNSRSEMNVSTLELGDSALYLCASNLGAGANVLTFGAGSRLTVL.

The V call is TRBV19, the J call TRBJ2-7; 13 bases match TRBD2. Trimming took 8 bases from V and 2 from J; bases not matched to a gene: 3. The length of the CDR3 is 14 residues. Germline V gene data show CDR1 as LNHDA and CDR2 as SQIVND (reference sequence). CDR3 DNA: TGTGCCAGTGCCGGGACTAGCGGGACCTACGAGCAGTACTTC. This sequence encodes CASAGTSGTYEQYF.

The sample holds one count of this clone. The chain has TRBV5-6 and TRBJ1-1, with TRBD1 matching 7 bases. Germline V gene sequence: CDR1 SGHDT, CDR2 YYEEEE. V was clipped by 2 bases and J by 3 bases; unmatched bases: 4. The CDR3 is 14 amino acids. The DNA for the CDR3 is TGTGCCAGCAGCTTTATCAGGGGGTACACTGAAGCTTTCTTT. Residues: CASSFIRGYTEAFF. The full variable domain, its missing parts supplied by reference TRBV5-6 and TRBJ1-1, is DAGVTQSPTHLIKTRGQQVTLRCSPKSGHDTVSWYQQALGQGPQFIFQYYEEEERQRGNFPDRFSGHQFPNYSSELNVNALLLGDSALYLCASSFIRGYTEAFFGQGTRLTVV.

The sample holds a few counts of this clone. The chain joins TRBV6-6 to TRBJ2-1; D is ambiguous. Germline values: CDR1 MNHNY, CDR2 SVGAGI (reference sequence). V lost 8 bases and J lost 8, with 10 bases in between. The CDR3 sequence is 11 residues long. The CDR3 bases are TGTGCCAGCGGTACGGTCGATGAGCAGTTCTTC. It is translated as CASGTVDEQFF.

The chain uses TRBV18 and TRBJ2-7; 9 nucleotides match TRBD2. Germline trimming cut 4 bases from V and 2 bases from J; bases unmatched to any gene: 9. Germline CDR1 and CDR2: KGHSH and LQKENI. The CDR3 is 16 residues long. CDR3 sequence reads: CASSLSVAGAAYEQYF. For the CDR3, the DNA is TGTGCCAGCTCACTATCCGTAGCGGGAGCAGCCTACGAGCAGTACTTC.

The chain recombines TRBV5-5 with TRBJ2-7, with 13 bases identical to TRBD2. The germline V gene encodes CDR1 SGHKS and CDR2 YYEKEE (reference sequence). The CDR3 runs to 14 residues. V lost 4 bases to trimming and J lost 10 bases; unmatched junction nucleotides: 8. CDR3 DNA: TGTGCCAGCAGCCCGGGACTAGCGGGGCCTTCACAGTACTTC. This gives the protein CASSPGLAGPSQYF.

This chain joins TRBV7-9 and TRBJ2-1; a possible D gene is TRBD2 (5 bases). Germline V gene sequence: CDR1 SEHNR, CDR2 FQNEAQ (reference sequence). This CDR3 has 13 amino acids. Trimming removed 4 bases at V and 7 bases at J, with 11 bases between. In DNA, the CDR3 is TGTGCCAGCAGCTCGAAATGGGAGAATGAGCAGTTCTTC. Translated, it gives CASSSKWENEQFF. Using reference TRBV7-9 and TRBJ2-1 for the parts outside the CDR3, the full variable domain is DTGVSQNPRHKITKRGQNVTFRCDPISEHNRLYWYRQTLGQGPEFLTYFQNEAQLEKSRLLSDRFSAERPKGSFSTLEIQRTEQGDSAMYLCASSSKWENEQFFGPGTRLTVL.

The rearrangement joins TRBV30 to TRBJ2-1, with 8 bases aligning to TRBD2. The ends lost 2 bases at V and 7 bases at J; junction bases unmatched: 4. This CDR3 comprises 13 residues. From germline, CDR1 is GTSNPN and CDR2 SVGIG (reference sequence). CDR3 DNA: TGTGCCTGGAGTAGCGGGAGTTGGAATGAGCAGTTCTTC. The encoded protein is CAWSSGSWNEQFF.

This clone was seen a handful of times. CDR3: CASSRSSANYGYTF. CDR3 nucleotides: TGTGCCAGCAGCCGATCGTCAGCTAACTATGGCTACACCTTC. The rearrangement joins TRBV11-2 to TRBJ1-2; D gene ambiguous. The V gene lost 5 bases and the J gene lost 0 bases, with 10 bases spanning the gap. The CDR3 loop spans 14 amino acids. Per the germline V gene, CDR1 is SGHAT and CDR2 is FQNNGV.

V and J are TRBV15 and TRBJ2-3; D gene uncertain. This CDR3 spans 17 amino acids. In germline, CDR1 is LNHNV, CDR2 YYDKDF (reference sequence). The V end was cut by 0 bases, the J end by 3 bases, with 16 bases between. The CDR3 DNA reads TGTGCCACCAGCAGAGATTTGGCCGCCATCGGGACAGATACGCAGTATTTT. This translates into CATSRDLAAIGTDTQYF.